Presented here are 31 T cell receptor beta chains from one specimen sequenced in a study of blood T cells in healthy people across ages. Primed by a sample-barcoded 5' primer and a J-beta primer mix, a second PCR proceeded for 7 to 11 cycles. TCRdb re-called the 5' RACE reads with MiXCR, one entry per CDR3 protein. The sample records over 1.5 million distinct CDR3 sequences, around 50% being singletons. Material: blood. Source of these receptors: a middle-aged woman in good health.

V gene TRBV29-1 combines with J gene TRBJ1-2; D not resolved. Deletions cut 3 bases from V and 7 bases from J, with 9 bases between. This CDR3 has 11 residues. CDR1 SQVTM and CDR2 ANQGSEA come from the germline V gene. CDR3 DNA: TGCAGCGTTGAGGAACCAGGTGGCTACACCTTC. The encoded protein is CSVEEPGGYTF.

The CDR3 is CASTETSGRRTDTQYF. CDR3 sequence (DNA): TGCGCCAGCACCGAGACTAGCGGGAGGAGAACAGATACGCAGTATTTT. The V gene is TRBV5-1, the J gene TRBJ2-3; 13 nucleotides align to TRBD2. This CDR3 has 16 residues. Germline-derived CDR1 and CDR2 are SGHRS and YFSETQ. The V and J ends lost 6 bases and 3 bases, in that order; junction bases with no gene match: 7.

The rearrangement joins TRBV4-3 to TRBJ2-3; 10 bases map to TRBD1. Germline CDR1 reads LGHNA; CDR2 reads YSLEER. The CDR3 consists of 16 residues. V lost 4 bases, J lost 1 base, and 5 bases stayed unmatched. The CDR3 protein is CASSLTGTGGTDTQYF. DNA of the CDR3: TGCGCCAGCAGCCTCACCGGGACAGGGGGCACAGATACGCAGTATTTT.

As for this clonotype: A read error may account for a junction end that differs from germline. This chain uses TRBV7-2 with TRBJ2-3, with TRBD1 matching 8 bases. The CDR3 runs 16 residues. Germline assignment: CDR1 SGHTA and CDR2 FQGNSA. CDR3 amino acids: CASRLGQGQGTDTQYF. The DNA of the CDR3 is TGTGCCAGCAGATTAGGACAGGGTCAGGGCACAGATACGCAGTATTTT.

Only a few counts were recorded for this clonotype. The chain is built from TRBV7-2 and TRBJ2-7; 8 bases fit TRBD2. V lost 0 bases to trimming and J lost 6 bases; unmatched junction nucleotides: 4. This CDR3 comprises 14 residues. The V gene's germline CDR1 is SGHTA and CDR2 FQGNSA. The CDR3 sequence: CASSLAAGGTEQYF. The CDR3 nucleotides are TGTGCCAGCAGCTTAGCCGCGGGAGGTACCGAGCAGTACTTC.

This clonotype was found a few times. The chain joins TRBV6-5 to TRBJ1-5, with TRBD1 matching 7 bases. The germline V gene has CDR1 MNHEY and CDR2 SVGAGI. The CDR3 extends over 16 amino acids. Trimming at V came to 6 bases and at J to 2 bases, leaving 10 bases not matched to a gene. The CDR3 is CASRRTPGQRNQPQHF. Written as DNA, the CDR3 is TGTGCCAGCAGACGTACACCGGGACAGCGCAATCAGCCCCAGCATTTT.

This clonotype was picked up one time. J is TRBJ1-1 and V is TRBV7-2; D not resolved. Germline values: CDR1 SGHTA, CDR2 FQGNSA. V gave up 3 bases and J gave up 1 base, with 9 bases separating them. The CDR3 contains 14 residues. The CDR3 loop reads CASSFSSANTEAFF. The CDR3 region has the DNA TGTGCCAGCAGCTTTAGTAGCGCGAACACTGAAGCTTTCTTT.

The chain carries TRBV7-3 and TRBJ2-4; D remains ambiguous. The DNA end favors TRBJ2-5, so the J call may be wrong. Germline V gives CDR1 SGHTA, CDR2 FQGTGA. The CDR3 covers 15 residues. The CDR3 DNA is TGTGCCAGCAGCTTAACGAACCAGACCCAAGAGACCCAGTACTTC. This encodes CASSLTNQTQETQYF.

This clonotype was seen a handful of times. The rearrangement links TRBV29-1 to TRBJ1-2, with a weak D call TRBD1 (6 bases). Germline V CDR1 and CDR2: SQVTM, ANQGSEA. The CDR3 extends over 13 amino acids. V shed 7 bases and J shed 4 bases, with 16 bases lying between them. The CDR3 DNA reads TGCAGCGCTCGGTCGGGACACCTCTATGGCTACACCTTC. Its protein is CSARSGHLYGYTF.

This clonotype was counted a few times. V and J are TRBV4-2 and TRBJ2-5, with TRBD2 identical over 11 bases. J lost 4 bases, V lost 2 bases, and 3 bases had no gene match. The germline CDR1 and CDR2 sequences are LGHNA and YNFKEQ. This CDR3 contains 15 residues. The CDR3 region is CASSQRSGGGETQYF. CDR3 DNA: TGTGCCAGCAGCCAACGTAGCGGGGGGGGAGAGACCCAGTACTTC.

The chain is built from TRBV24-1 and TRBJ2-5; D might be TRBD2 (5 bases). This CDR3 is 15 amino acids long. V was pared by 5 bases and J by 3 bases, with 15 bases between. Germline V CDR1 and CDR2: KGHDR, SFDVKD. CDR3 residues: CATSGPGIEKETQYF. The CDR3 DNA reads TGTGCCACCAGTGGCCCCGGGATAGAGAAAGAGACCCAGTACTTC.

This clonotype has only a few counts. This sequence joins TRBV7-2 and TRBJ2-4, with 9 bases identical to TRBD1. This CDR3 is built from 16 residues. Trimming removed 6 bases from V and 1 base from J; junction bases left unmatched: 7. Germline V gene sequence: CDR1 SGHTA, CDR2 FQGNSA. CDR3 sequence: CASSTQGARAKNIQYF. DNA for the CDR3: TGTGCCAGCAGTACACAGGGGGCCAGGGCCAAAAACATTCAGTACTTC.

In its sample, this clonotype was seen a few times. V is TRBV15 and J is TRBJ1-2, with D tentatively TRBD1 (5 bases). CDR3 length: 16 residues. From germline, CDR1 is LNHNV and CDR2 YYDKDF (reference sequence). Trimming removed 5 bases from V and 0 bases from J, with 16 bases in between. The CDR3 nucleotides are TGTGCCACCAGCCCCCGTGGGGGAACGGCTAACTATGGCTACACCTTC. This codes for CATSPRGGTANYGYTF. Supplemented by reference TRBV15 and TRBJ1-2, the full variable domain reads DAMVIQNPRYQVTQFGKPVTLSCSQTLNHNVMYWYQQKSSQAPKLLFHYYDKDFNNEADTPDNFQSRRPNTSFCFLDIRSPGLGDTAMYLCATSPRGGTANYGYTFGSGTRLTVV.

The CDR3 protein is CASSVGGQTWNEQFF. DNA of the CDR3: TGTGCCAGCAGCGTAGGGGGACAGACGTGGAATGAGCAGTTCTTC. V is TRBV9 and J is TRBJ2-1, with 7 nucleotides matching TRBD1. Per the germline V gene, CDR1 is SGDLS and CDR2 is YYNGEE. This CDR3 comprises 15 residues. The trim removed 0 bases at V and 7 bases at J, leaving 7 bases unmatched.

The CDR3: CASSYSRWGGGYEQYF. The CDR3 DNA follows: TGTGCCAGCAGTTACTCGCGATGGGGAGGTGGCTACGAGCAGTACTTC. The genes are TRBV6-5 and TRBJ2-7; possibly TRBD2 for D (6 bases). V lost 0 bases, J lost 3 bases, and 15 bases lay in between. Germline V gene sequence: CDR1 MNHEY, CDR2 SVGAGI. CDR3 length: 16 amino acids.

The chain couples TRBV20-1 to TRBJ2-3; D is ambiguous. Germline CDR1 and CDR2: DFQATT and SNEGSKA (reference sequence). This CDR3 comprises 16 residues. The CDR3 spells CIADPLLGLFPDTQYF. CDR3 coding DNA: TGCATTGCCGACCCCCTCCTAGGGCTTTTTCCAGATACGCAGTATTTT.

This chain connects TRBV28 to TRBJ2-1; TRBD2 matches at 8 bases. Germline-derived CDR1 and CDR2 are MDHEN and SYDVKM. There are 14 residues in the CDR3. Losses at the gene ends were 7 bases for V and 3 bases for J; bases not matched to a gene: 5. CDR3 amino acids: CASKFSGVYNEQFF. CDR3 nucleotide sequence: TGTGCCAGCAAGTTTAGCGGGGTCTACAATGAGCAGTTCTTC. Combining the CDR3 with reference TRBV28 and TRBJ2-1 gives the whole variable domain DVKVTQSSRYLVKRTGEKVFLECVQDMDHENMFWYRQDPGLGLRLIYFSYDVKMKEKGDIPEGYSVSREKKERFSLILESASTNQTSMYLCASKFSGVYNEQFFGPGTRLTVL.

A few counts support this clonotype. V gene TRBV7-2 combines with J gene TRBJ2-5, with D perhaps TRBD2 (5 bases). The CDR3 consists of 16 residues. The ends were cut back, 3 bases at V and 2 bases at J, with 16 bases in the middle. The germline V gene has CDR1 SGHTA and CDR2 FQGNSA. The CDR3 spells CASSFHALGVQETQYF. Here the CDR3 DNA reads TGTGCCAGCAGCTTCCACGCTCTCGGGGTACAAGAGACCCAGTACTTC.

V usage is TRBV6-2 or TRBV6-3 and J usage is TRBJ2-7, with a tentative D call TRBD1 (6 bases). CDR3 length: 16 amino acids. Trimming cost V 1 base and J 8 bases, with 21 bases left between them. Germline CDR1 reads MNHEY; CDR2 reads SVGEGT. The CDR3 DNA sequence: TGTGCCAGCAGTTACTATATAGGAGACAGGACTGTGAAGCAGTACTTC. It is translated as CASSYYIGDRTVKQYF.

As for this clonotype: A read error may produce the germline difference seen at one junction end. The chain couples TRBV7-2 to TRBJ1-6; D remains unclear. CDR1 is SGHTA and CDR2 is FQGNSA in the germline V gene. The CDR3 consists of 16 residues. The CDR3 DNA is TGTGCCAGCAGCTTAGACGCGGCGGGTCCTTTTTCACCCCCCCACTTT. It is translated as CASSLDAAGPFSPPHF.

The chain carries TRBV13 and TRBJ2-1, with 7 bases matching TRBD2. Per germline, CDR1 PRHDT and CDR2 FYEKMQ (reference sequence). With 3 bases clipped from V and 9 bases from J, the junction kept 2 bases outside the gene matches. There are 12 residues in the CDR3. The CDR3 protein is CASSLGGCEQFF. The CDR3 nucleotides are TGTGCCAGCAGCTTGGGAGGGTGTGAGCAGTTCTTC. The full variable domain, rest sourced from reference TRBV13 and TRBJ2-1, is AAGVIQSPRHLIKEKRETATLKCYPIPRHDTVYWYQQGPGQDPQFLISFYEKMQSDKGSIPDRFSAQQFSDYHSELNMSSLELGDSALYFCASSLGGCEQFFGPGTRLTVL.

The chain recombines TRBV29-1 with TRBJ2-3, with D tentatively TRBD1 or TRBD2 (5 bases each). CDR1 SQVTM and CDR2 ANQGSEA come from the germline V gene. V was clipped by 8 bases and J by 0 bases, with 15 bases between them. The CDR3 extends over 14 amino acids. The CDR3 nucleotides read TGCAGCACGGGACGGCAGACTAGCACAGATACGCAGTATTTT. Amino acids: CSTGRQTSTDTQYF.

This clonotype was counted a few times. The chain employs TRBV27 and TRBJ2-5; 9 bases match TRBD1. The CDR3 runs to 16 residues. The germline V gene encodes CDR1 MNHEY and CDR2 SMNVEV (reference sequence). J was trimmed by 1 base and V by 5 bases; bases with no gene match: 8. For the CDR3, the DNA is TGTGCCAGCAGTAATGCCCCGGGACAGGGCCAAGAGACCCAGTACTTC. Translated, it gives CASSNAPGQGQETQYF.

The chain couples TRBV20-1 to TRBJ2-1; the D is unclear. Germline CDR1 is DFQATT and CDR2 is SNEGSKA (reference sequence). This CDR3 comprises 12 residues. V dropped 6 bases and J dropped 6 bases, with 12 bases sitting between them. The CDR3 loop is CSAPVRSNEQFF. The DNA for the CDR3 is TGCAGTGCGCCGGTCCGCTCCAATGAGCAGTTCTTC.

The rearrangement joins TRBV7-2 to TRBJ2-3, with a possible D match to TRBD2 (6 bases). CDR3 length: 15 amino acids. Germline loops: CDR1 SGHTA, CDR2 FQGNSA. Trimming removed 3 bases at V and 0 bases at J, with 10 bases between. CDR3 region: CASSFRLGSTDTQYF. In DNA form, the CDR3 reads TGTGCCAGCAGCTTTAGACTAGGTAGCACAGATACGCAGTATTTT.

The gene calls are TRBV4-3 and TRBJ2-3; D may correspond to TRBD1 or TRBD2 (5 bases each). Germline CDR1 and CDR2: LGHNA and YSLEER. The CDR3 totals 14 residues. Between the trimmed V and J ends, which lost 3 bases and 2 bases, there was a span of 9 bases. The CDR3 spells CASSQSGTTDTQYF. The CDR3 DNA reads TGCGCCAGCAGCCAGTCGGGGACCACAGATACGCAGTATTTT.

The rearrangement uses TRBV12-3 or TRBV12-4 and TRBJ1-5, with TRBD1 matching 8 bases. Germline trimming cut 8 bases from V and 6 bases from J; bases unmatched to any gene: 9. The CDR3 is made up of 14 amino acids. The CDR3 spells CASSTGGQLQPQHF. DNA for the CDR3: TGTGCCAGCTCTACAGGGGGTCAGCTTCAGCCCCAGCATTTT.

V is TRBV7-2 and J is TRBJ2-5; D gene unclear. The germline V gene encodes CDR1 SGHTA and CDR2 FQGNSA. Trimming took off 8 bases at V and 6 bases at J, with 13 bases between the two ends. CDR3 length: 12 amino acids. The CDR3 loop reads CASAGARKTQYF. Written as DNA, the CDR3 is TGTGCCAGCGCCGGAGCGAGAAAGACCCAGTACTTC.

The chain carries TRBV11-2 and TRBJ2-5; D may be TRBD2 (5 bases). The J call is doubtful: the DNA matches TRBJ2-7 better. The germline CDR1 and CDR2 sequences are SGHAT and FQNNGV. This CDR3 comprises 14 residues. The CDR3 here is CASSSARGNYEQYF. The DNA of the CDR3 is TGTGCCAGCAGCTCGGCCCGAGGGAACTACGAGCAGTACTTC.

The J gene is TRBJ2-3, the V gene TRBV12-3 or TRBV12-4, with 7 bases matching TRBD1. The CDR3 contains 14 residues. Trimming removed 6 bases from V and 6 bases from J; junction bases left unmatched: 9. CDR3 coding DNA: TGTGCCAGCAGCCAAGACAGGGTCGAGGATACGCAGTATTTT. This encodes CASSQDRVEDTQYF.

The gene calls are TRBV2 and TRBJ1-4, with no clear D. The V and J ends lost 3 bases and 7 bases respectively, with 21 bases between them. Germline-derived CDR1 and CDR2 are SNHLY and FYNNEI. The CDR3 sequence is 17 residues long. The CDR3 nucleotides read TGTGCCAGCAGTGATAGGAGATCTTCGGGGAAGAGTGAAAAACTGTTTTTT. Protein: CASSDRRSSGKSEKLFF. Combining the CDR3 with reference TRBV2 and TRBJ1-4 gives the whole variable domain EPEVTQTPSHQVTQMGQEVILRCVPISNHLYFYWYRQILGQKVEFLVSFYNNEISEKSEIFDDQFSVERPDGSNFTLKIRSTKLEDSAMYFCASSDRRSSGKSEKLFFGSGTQLSVL.